The rows below give T cell receptor beta chains drawn from one sample of a study of cytomegalovirus exposure and HLA in healthy donors. Profiled with immunoSEQ multiplex PCR; TCRdb holds only in-frame clones, not every one. This table has 100,000 or so clones, roughly four fifths appearing once. Sequenced material: PBMCs. The receptors come from a man aged 50 or older in good health and CMV-seronegative. The CDR3 runs from the conserved cysteine through the conserved F or W. A D gene is named only where the DNA matches it firmly. A row's size may be missing; if present it is once, few, many or a size class.

cdr3_length: 14; j_call: TRBJ2-2; v_call: TRBV19; clone_size: NA; d_call: TRBD1; cdr3_aa: CASQGGWNTGELFF; cdr3_nt: TGTGCCTCACAGGGGGGATGGAACACCGGGGAGCTGTTTTTT
cdr3_length: 18; j_call: TRBJ2-1; v_call: TRBV2; clone_size: NA; d_call: TRBD2; cdr3_aa: CASKKLGGTTSVYNEQFF; cdr3_nt: TGTGCCAGCAAAAAGCTTGGGGGGACGACTAGCGTCTACAATGAGCAGTTCTTC
cdr3_length: 15; j_call: TRBJ2-7; v_call: TRBV30; clone_size: NA; d_call: TRBD1; cdr3_aa: CAWSVPTGKVYEQYF; cdr3_nt: TGTGCCTGGAGTGTACCGACAGGGAAAGTTTACGAGCAGTACTTC
cdr3_length: 16; j_call: TRBJ1-6; v_call: TRBV7-3; clone_size: many; d_call: TRBD1; cdr3_aa: CASSLRGGGSNSPLHF; cdr3_nt: TGTGCCAGCAGCCTTAGAGGAGGGGGCAGTAATTCACCCCTCCACTTT
cdr3_length: 12; j_call: TRBJ1-2; v_call: TRBV29-1; clone_size: NA; d_call: NA; cdr3_aa: CSVRGSQYGYTF; cdr3_nt: TGCAGCGTTAGGGGCAGCCAGTATGGCTACACCTTC
cdr3_length: 13; j_call: TRBJ1-4; v_call: TRBV7-8; clone_size: NA; d_call: NA; cdr3_aa: CASRVREDEKLFF; cdr3_nt: TGTGCCAGCAGGGTTAGGGAGGACGAAAAACTGTTTTTT
cdr3_length: 15; j_call: TRBJ2-5; v_call: TRBV5-6; clone_size: NA; d_call: TRBD2; cdr3_aa: CASSPTSGRGETQYF; cdr3_nt: TGTGCCAGCAGCCCAACTAGCGGGAGAGGGGAGACCCAGTACTTC
cdr3_length: 14; j_call: TRBJ1-5; v_call: TRBV2; clone_size: once; d_call: NA; cdr3_aa: CASSPGGENQPQHF; cdr3_nt: TGTGCCAGCAGTCCCGGGGGGGAGAATCAGCCCCAGCATTTT
cdr3_length: 15; j_call: TRBJ2-7; v_call: TRBV6-1; clone_size: NA; d_call: TRBD1; cdr3_aa: CASSPSGQGGIVWDF; cdr3_nt: TGTGCCAGCAGTCCCTCCGGACAGGGTGGGATCGTTTGGGACTTC
cdr3_length: 14; j_call: TRBJ2-1; v_call: TRBV2; clone_size: NA; d_call: NA; cdr3_aa: CASSEALPNNEQFF; cdr3_nt: TGTGCCAGCAGTGAAGCGCTCCCTAACAATGAGCAGTTCTTC
cdr3_length: 16; j_call: TRBJ1-4; v_call: TRBV6-6; clone_size: NA; d_call: NA; cdr3_aa: CASRPKGWAANEKLFF; cdr3_nt: TGTGCCAGCAGACCAAAGGGGTGGGCAGCTAATGAAAAACTGTTTTTT
cdr3_length: 16; j_call: TRBJ2-2; v_call: TRBV7-2; clone_size: once; d_call: NA; cdr3_aa: CASSRNRGGGTGELFF; cdr3_nt: TGTGCCAGCAGCAGAAACAGGGGGGGTGGCACCGGGGAGCTGTTTTTT
cdr3_length: 14; j_call: TRBJ1-5; v_call: TRBV13; clone_size: NA; d_call: NA; cdr3_aa: CASSLGQGNQPQHF; cdr3_nt: TGTGCCAGCAGCTTAGGACAGGGCAATCAGCCCCAGCATTTT
cdr3_length: 14; j_call: TRBJ2-7; v_call: TRBV6-4; clone_size: few; d_call: NA; cdr3_aa: CASSQDSAAYEQYF; cdr3_nt: TGTGCCAGCAGTCAGGACTCAGCTGCCTACGAGCAGTACTTC
cdr3_length: 14; j_call: TRBJ2-1; v_call: TRBV29-1; clone_size: NA; d_call: NA; cdr3_aa: CSVVWQPDYNEQFF; cdr3_nt: TGCAGCGTTGTTTGGCAACCAGACTACAATGAGCAGTTCTTC
cdr3_length: 14; j_call: TRBJ2-7; v_call: TRBV5-1; clone_size: NA; d_call: TRBD2; cdr3_aa: CASRAQGLGDEQYF; cdr3_nt: TGCGCCAGCAGGGCACAGGGACTAGGTGACGAGCAGTACTTC
cdr3_length: 17; j_call: TRBJ1-1; v_call: TRBV18; clone_size: NA; d_call: TRBD1; cdr3_aa: CASSPRENRGPSTEAFF; cdr3_nt: TGTGCCAGCTCACCAAGGGAGAACAGGGGGCCAAGCACTGAAGCTTTCTTT
cdr3_length: 13; j_call: TRBJ1-2; v_call: TRBV19; clone_size: once; d_call: TRBD1; cdr3_aa: CASSTGQGIGYTF; cdr3_nt: TGTGCCAGTAGTACTGGACAGGGCATTGGCTACACCTTC
cdr3_length: 14; j_call: TRBJ2-5; v_call: TRBV5-1; clone_size: few; d_call: TRBD1; cdr3_aa: CASSVGQGIETQYF; cdr3_nt: TGCGCCAGCAGCGTCGGACAGGGGATAGAGACCCAGTACTTC
cdr3_length: 12; j_call: TRBJ2-5; v_call: TRBV28; clone_size: few; d_call: NA; cdr3_aa: CASSLYRETQYF; cdr3_nt: TGTGCCAGCAGTCTCTATCGAGAGACCCAGTACTTC
cdr3_length: 16; j_call: TRBJ2-2; v_call: TRBV7-2; clone_size: NA; d_call: TRBD2; cdr3_aa: CASSLDPSGVTGELFF; cdr3_nt: TGTGCCAGCAGCTTAGATCCTAGCGGAGTTACCGGGGAGCTGTTTTTT
cdr3_length: 14; j_call: TRBJ1-5; v_call: TRBV6-1; clone_size: NA; d_call: NA; cdr3_aa: CASLKDNSNQPQHF; cdr3_nt: TGTGCCAGCCTCAAGGACAATAGCAATCAGCCCCAGCATTTT
cdr3_length: 17; j_call: TRBJ1-1; v_call: TRBV27; clone_size: NA; d_call: TRBD1; cdr3_aa: CASRPWTGNPMNTEAFF; cdr3_nt: TGTGCCAGCCGTCCTTGGACAGGGAACCCCATGAACACTGAAGCTTTCTTT
cdr3_length: 14; j_call: TRBJ2-7; v_call: TRBV11-2; clone_size: NA; d_call: TRBD1; cdr3_aa: CASSLRQGAYEQYF; cdr3_nt: TGTGCCAGCAGCCTCAGACAGGGGGCTTACGAGCAGTACTTC
cdr3_length: 16; j_call: TRBJ2-7; v_call: TRBV28; clone_size: NA; d_call: TRBD2; cdr3_aa: CASSPPGLAGEDEQYF; cdr3_nt: TGTGCCAGCAGTCCCCCGGGACTAGCGGGAGAGGACGAGCAGTACTTC
cdr3_length: 17; j_call: TRBJ2-3; v_call: TRBV6-1; clone_size: NA; d_call: NA; cdr3_aa: CASSDLRVLPGTDTQYF; cdr3_nt: TGTGCCAGCAGTGACCTCCGAGTTCTCCCCGGCACAGATACGCAGTATTTT
cdr3_length: 14; j_call: TRBJ2-5; v_call: TRBV27; clone_size: few; d_call: NA; cdr3_aa: CASSLLGEQETQYF; cdr3_nt: TGTGCCAGCAGTTTATTAGGAGAACAAGAGACCCAGTACTTC
cdr3_length: 14; j_call: TRBJ1-1; v_call: TRBV19; clone_size: NA; d_call: NA; cdr3_aa: CASSTQSGVAEAFF; cdr3_nt: TGTGCCAGTAGTACCCAGAGCGGGGTGGCTGAAGCTTTCTTT
cdr3_length: 14; j_call: TRBJ1-1; v_call: TRBV6-6; clone_size: NA; d_call: TRBD1; cdr3_aa: CASRTGSKTTEAFF; cdr3_nt: TGTGCCAGCAGGACAGGGAGTAAAACCACTGAAGCTTTCTTT
cdr3_length: 12; j_call: TRBJ2-7; v_call: TRBV30; clone_size: NA; d_call: NA; cdr3_aa: CSAKGGAYEQYF; cdr3_nt: TGTTCCGCGAAGGGGGGGGCCTACGAGCAGTACTTC
cdr3_length: 14; j_call: TRBJ1-5; v_call: TRBV9; clone_size: NA; d_call: NA; cdr3_aa: CASSRTYSNQPQHF; cdr3_nt: TGTGCCAGCTCCCGAACCTATAGCAATCAGCCCCAGCATTTT
cdr3_length: 15; j_call: TRBJ2-3; v_call: TRBV5-4; clone_size: NA; d_call: NA; cdr3_aa: CASSRVRGGTDTQYF; cdr3_nt: TGTGCCAGCAGCCGGGTCCGGGGTGGAACAGATACGCAGTATTTT
cdr3_length: 16; j_call: TRBJ1-2; v_call: TRBV19; clone_size: once; d_call: NA; cdr3_aa: CASSANFQAANYGYTF; cdr3_nt: TGTGCCAGTAGTGCCAATTTCCAAGCGGCTAACTATGGCTACACCTTC
cdr3_length: 13; j_call: TRBJ2-7; v_call: TRBV5-1; clone_size: NA; d_call: NA; cdr3_aa: CASSLEQGLEQYF; cdr3_nt: TGCGCCAGCAGCTTGGAACAGGGTCTCGAGCAGTACTTC
cdr3_length: 13; j_call: TRBJ1-1; v_call: TRBV5-4; clone_size: NA; d_call: NA; cdr3_aa: CASSFGRGTEAFF; cdr3_nt: TGTGCCAGCAGCTTCGGAAGGGGGACTGAAGCTTTCTTT
cdr3_length: 12; j_call: TRBJ1-5; v_call: TRBV2; clone_size: few; d_call: NA; cdr3_aa: CASTAGNQPQHF; cdr3_nt: TGTGCCAGCACGGCAGGGAATCAGCCCCAGCATTTT
cdr3_length: 16; j_call: TRBJ1-6; v_call: TRBV18; clone_size: NA; d_call: NA; cdr3_aa: CASSRTEGRNNSPLHF; cdr3_nt: TGTGCCAGCTCACGAACGGAGGGAAGGAATAATTCACCCCTCCACTTT
cdr3_length: 15; j_call: TRBJ2-3; v_call: TRBV2; clone_size: NA; d_call: NA; cdr3_aa: CASSIPQGRTDTQYF; cdr3_nt: TGTGCCAGCAGTATACCACAGGGCCGCACAGATACGCAGTATTTT
cdr3_length: 13; j_call: TRBJ1-6; v_call: TRBV2; clone_size: NA; d_call: TRBD1; cdr3_aa: CASSTGGNSPLHF; cdr3_nt: TGTGCCAGCAGTACAGGGGGAAACTCACCCCTCCACTTT
cdr3_length: 13; j_call: TRBJ1-2; v_call: TRBV6-5; clone_size: NA; d_call: NA; cdr3_aa: CASSYSGFYGYTF; cdr3_nt: TGTGCCAGCAGTTACTCCGGGTTCTATGGCTACACCTTC
cdr3_length: 11; j_call: TRBJ1-1; v_call: TRBV19; clone_size: few; d_call: NA; cdr3_aa: CASQGAWGAFF; cdr3_nt: TGTGCCAGTCAAGGGGCCTGGGGAGCTTTCTTT